The source of this T cell receptor (beta chain) is a study of shared clonotypes between healthy human individuals (dated by TCRdb to between 2020 and 2021). Regarding the complete study: The cohort comprised two women and a few men aged 18 to 49 years. To estimate repertoire size and how much clonotypes are shared between individuals, the study performed deep sequencing of blood TCR repertoires from roughly five healthy adults. Different laboratories and diverse techniques were used to prepare libraries and sequence TCR repertoires, to increase sequencing depth and limit assay-specific biases. Leukapheresis yielded between about 0.8 and 9.5 billion PBMCs per donor. Per donor, three plates each were used for CD4 naive and CD4 memory, two for CD8 naive, and one for CD8 memory. Results and caveats for the whole study, not just this receptor: Larger estimated clonotype richness was generally found for naive subsets than for memory subsets. Pairwise subsampling led to the expectation that sequencing depth would affect the degree of clonotype sharing among donors. When several donors were compared, the shared fraction of clonotypes was about 5.4% for naive CD4, 3.5% for naive CD8, 2% to 2.5% for memory CD4, and 0.4% for memory CD8. Sampling was restricted to blood, and TCR repertoires in tissues likely differ from the TCR repertoires found in blood. Even with the large sequencing depth, rarefaction of the sorted-subset datasets indicated that sequencing was incomplete. Because the study included only a small number of donors, the genetic and exposure-history diversity represented was limited. Higher generation probabilities were observed for clonotypes shared by all four sorted-subset donors than for non-shared clonotypes.

CD8 naive samples were CD45RO-negative cells positively selected for CCR7, giving a CD45RA+CCR7+ population that excluded TemRA cells. The donors were healthy, HIV-negative adults who had no recently reported acute infections or vaccinations. Only Caucasian adults living in Nashville, Tennessee, USA were represented among the donors. Blood was obtained by leukapheresis, after which PBMCs were separated by Ficoll-Histopaque density gradient centrifugation and cryopreserved in liquid nitrogen vapor phase. Purity and quantity of every magnetically sorted T cell population were checked by analytical flow cytometry. Each sorted fraction had its genomic DNA isolated and then quantified by UV absorbance on a Nanodrop 2000c. Using the deep immunoSEQ assay, TCR CDR3 regions were amplified from genomic DNA by multiplex PCR. Extracted genomic DNA from each cell subset was spread evenly across all wells of several immunoSEQ 96-well plates, with each plate serving as a replicate. Each replicate PCR for sorted subsets received approximately 200 ng genomic DNA, equal to tens of thousands of T cell genomes. Purified libraries were measured with a Qubit 3.0 fluorometer, size-checked on a Bioanalyzer 2100, and measured again with the KAPA Library Quantification kit. Every immunoSEQ 96-well plate was sequenced on a dedicated single-read 150-cycle Illumina NextSeq 550 flow cell. Per the authors' processing: Because the immunoSEQ output held only junctional sequences and lacked quality scores, the filtering could not match the filtering applied to full-length reads. Sequences were annotated with PyIR, a Python wrapper for IgBLAST v1.9, and V/J genes and CDR3 were assigned using IMGT germline references. Reads were filtered out if the reads had weak V/J assignments (E-value above 1e-6), no CDR3, stop codons, out-of-frame junctions, or ambiguous translated residues. A V3J clonotype was defined by an identical inferred V gene, J gene, and CDR3 amino acid sequence. To compute the percentage overlap between repertoires, the number of shared unique clonotypes was divided by the size of the smaller repertoire. RTK rarefaction, the Chao1 estimator, and Recon v2.1 estimates of unobserved clonotypes were used to assess repertoire richness. Generation probabilities for all TCRbeta clonotypes obtained by the gDNA method from a handful of donors were computed using OLGA. This immuneACCESS table, as held by TCRdb, lists in-frame sequences with V and J called but not all clones. Of the missing ones, under half trace to an unresolved V gene in checked studies; the others have no known cause. The D gene and trimming were derived from the DNA, and the V and J assignments and clone size from that table. For this sample there are 1.5 million to 2.5 million clones; just under 95% appear just once. The ten largest clones take up 1% to 1.5% of the sample.

The CDR3 spans 15 residues, from the cysteine through the phenylalanine. Here the CDR3 DNA is all that survives: 45 bases in frame from base 1. Trimming takes 4 bases off V and 4 bases off J; junction bases not matched to a gene: 7. The germline V gene (reference sequence) gives CDR1 as SEHNR and CDR2 as FQNEAQ. On this clone: This clone's antigen is unknown. Base qualities are not recorded, but no much larger clone differs from it by a single base. Other DNA sequences within the sample encode an identical CDR3.

This TCR derives from a man aged 18 to 29 in good health. The chain joins TRBV7-9 to TRBJ1-5, and 7 junction bases match TRBD1. Sequenced input: naive CD8+ T cells sorted from blood. The sample's cell subset or site label, decoded: CD45RA+CCR7+. The bases are TGTGCCAGCAGCTCTGACAGGGTGGGTAATCAGCCCCAGCATTTT. This yields the protein CASSSDRVGNQPQHF.